Below are 13 T cell receptor beta chains sequenced from a single sample in a study of Ad26.COV2.S vaccination and SARS-CoV-2 variants. Measured with immunoSEQ multiplex PCR; TCRdb has only the in-frame clones, and not every one. The sample shows about 390,000 clones, about 92% of them seen only once. Sample treatment: about 20 received Ad26.COV2.S at low or high dose, single or two shots; roughly five received placebo; per-sample allocation not given. Specimen acquisition occurred on day 63 following the initial vaccine or placebo injection. Sequenced material: peripheral blood, taken in a trial of Ad26.COV2.S vaccine versus placebo. These receptor sequences come from a person aged 18-60 years who received the Ad26.COV2.S COVID-19 vaccine or a placebo.

In the case of this clone: Other DNA sequences in this sample translate to the same CDR3. The genes are TRBV5-1 and TRBJ1-6; tentatively, D is TRBD1 (5 bases). Germline CDR1 and CDR2: SGHRS and YFSETQ. The CDR3 runs to 16 residues. Trimming left V 4 bases short and J 7 bases short, with 18 bases between. CDR3 residues: CASSRQVGVTNSPLHF. CDR3 bases: TGCGCCAGCAGCCGCCAAGTGGGGGTTACAAATTCACCCCTCCACTTT.

The chain links TRBV6-4 to TRBJ2-7; possible D gene TRBD2, 5 bases. This CDR3 contains 16 residues. Germline CDR1 and CDR2: MRHNA and SNTAGT. V gave up 7 bases and J gave up 1 base, with 20 bases separating them. The CDR3 protein is CASTLCVERRSYEQYF. The CDR3 nucleotides are TGTGCCAGCACCCTGTGTGTTGAACGGAGGTCCTACGAGCAGTACTTC.

This chain uses TRBV19 with TRBJ2-7; TRBD1 matches at 7 bases. The germline V gene encodes CDR1 LNHDA and CDR2 SQIVND (reference sequence). Losses at the gene ends were 4 bases for V and 1 base for J; bases not matched to a gene: 4. This CDR3 contains 14 residues. The CDR3 sequence: CASSTTGLSYEQYF. In nucleotides, the CDR3 is TGTGCCAGTAGTACGACAGGGCTTTCCTACGAGCAGTACTTC.

The gene calls are TRBV11-2 and TRBJ2-7; tentatively, D is TRBD2 (5 bases). Germline CDR1 is SGHAT and CDR2 is FQNNGV. Trimming removed 2 bases at V and 6 bases at J, with 8 bases between. The CDR3 contains 12 residues. The CDR3 loop is CASSLRGLEQYF. The DNA of the CDR3 is TGTGCCAGCAGCTTAAGAGGACTCGAGCAGTACTTC.

The chain is built from TRBV4-3 and TRBJ2-7, with TRBD1 matching over 7 bases. After removal of 5 bases from V and 2 bases from J, the junction contained 9 bases not matched to a gene. CDR3 size: 15 residues. Per the germline V gene, CDR1 is LGHNA and CDR2 is YSLEER. This CDR3 reads CASSLRTGPTYEQYF. In nucleotides, the CDR3 is TGCGCCAGCAGCTTACGGACAGGACCCACCTACGAGCAGTACTTC.

The rearrangement uses TRBV4-3 and TRBJ1-2; a possible D gene is TRBD1 (6 bases). Germline lookup yields CDR1 LGHNA and CDR2 YSLEER. The CDR3 has 14 residues. Trimming shortened V by 0 bases and J by 5 bases, and 10 bases separated the two germline ends. Here the CDR3 reads CASSQDRGDYGYTF. The CDR3 bases are TGCGCCAGCAGCCAAGATAGGGGGGATTATGGCTACACCTTC.

The chain recombines TRBV9 with TRBJ1-1; 10 bases fit TRBD1. J gave up 3 bases and V 0 bases, and 5 bases lay outside the gene matches. The CDR3 length is 16 residues. CDR1 is SGDLS and CDR2 is YYNGEE in the germline V gene. This CDR3 reads CASSVGTGGRDTEAFF. The CDR3 DNA sequence: TGTGCCAGCAGCGTAGGGACAGGGGGGAGGGACACTGAAGCTTTCTTT.

The chain couples TRBV11-2 to TRBJ2-2; D may be TRBD1 (5 bases). Trimming stripped 2 bases from V and 7 bases from J, with 14 bases between. CDR3 length equals 15 residues. Looked up from germline, CDR1 is SGHAT and CDR2 is FQNNGV. This CDR3 reads CASSLLPQVDGELFF. The CDR3 coding sequence is TGTGCCAGCAGCTTACTCCCACAGGTCGACGGGGAGCTGTTTTTT.

The chain combines TRBV7-9 with TRBJ2-7; D remains ambiguous. Trimming took off 6 bases at V and 0 bases at J, with 12 bases between the two ends. Germline V gene data show CDR1 as SEHNR and CDR2 as FQNEAQ (reference sequence). The CDR3 contains 14 residues. CDR3 DNA sequence: TGTGCCAGCAGTGAGGTCCTACGCTCCTACGAGCAGTACTTC. Residues: CASSEVLRSYEQYF.

This clone has a single count. J is TRBJ2-7 and V is TRBV5-6; maybe TRBD2 (5 bases). Trimming stripped 3 bases from V and 2 bases from J, with 9 bases between. CDR1 and CDR2 from the germline V gene are SGHDT and YYEEEE. The CDR3 totals 13 residues. CDR3 amino acids: CASSWRMAYEQYF. DNA of the CDR3: TGTGCCAGCAGCTGGAGGATGGCCTACGAGCAGTACTTC.

This chain joins TRBV4-3 and TRBJ2-5; D might be TRBD1 (5 bases). The CDR3 sequence is 15 residues long. Germline V gene data show CDR1 as LGHNA and CDR2 as YSLEER. V was pared by 4 bases and J by 2 bases, with 14 bases between. The CDR3 sequence is CASSRVGVPQETQYF. The DNA of the CDR3 is TGCGCCAGCAGCCGAGTAGGGGTCCCGCAAGAGACCCAGTACTTC.

The J gene is TRBJ1-1, the V gene TRBV29-1; unclear D gene. This CDR3 has 12 residues. V was shortened by 4 bases and J by 0 bases, with 6 bases between the two germline ends. The germline V gene has CDR1 SQVTM and CDR2 ANQGSEA. Here the CDR3 DNA reads TGCAGCGTTGGGATCCTGAACACTGAAGCTTTCTTT. Translated, it gives CSVGILNTEAFF.

This clone is a singleton in its sample. The gene calls are TRBV7-6 and TRBJ2-1; no clear D. CDR3 length equals 14 residues. Germline V CDR1 and CDR2: SGHVS, FNYEAQ. Trimming removed 1 base from V and 4 bases from J, with 8 bases in between. CDR3 region: CASSLGQQYNEQFF. The CDR3 DNA sequence: TGTGCCAGCAGCTTAGGGCAGCAGTACAATGAGCAGTTCTTC.